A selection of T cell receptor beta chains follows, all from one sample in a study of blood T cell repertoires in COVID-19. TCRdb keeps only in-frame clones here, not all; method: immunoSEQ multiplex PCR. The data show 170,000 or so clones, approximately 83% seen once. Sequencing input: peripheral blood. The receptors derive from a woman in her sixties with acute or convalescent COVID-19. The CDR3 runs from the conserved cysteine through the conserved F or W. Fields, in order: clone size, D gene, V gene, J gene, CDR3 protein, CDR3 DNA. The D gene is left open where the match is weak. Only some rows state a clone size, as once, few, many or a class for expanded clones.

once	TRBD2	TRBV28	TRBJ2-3	CASSLPSGGTLADTQYF	TGTGCCAGCAGTTTACCTAGCGGGGGGACCCTCGCAGATACGCAGTATTTT
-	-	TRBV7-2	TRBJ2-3	CASVRDLTDTQYF	TGTGCCAGCGTACGGGATCTCACAGATACGCAGTATTTT
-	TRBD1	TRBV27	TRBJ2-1	CASSPDRGSYNEQFF	TGTGCCAGCAGTCCGGACAGGGGCTCCTACAATGAGCAGTTCTTC
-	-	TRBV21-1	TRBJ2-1	CASTEGRIGQFF	TGTGCCAGCACCGAGGGCAGAATCGGGCAGTTCTTC
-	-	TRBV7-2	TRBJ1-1	CASSPAPGMRAFF	TGTGCCAGCAGCCCCGCGCCGGGTATGAGGGCTTTCTTT
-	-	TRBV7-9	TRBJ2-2	CASSLSLSNTGELFF	TGTGCCAGCAGCTTATCTCTATCGAACACCGGGGAGCTGTTTTTT
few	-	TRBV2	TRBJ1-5	CASSENGGNQPQHF	TGTGCCAGCAGTGAAAACGGGGGCAATCAGCCCCAGCATTTT
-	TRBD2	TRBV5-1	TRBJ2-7	CASSTGTSGGFYEQYF	TGCGCCAGCAGCACCGGGACTAGCGGGGGCTTCTACGAGCAGTACTTC
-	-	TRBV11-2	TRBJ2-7	CASSLDTHPAYEQYF	TGTGCCAGCAGCTTAGATACCCACCCGGCCTACGAGCAGTACTTC
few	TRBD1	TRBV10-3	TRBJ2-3	CAISEQDRVYTDTQYF	TGTGCCATCAGTGAGCAAGACAGGGTCTACACAGATACGCAGTATTTT
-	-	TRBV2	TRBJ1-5	CASNQGISNQPQHF	TGTGCCAGCAACCAGGGAATTAGCAATCAGCCCCAGCATTTT
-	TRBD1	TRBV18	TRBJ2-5	CASSRPGQKETQYF	TGTGCCAGCTCACGACCGGGACAGAAAGAGACCCAGTACTTC
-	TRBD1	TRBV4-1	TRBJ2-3	CASSLPRQGRPDTQYF	TGCGCCAGCAGCCTCCCCCGACAGGGGCGCCCAGATACGCAGTATTTT
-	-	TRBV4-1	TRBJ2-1	CASSLRGNEQFF	TGCGCCAGCAGCCTGCGCGGCAATGAGCAGTTCTTC
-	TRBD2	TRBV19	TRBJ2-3	CASNPGGRSDTQYF	TGTGCCAGTAACCCGGGGGGGCGGTCAGATACGCAGTATTTT
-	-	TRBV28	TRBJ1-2	CASSFPDGYTF	TGTGCCAGCAGTTTCCCAGATGGCTACACCTTC
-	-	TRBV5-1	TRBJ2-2	CASSSTEVAPTGELFF	TGCGCCAGCAGCTCTACGGAGGTGGCCCCCACCGGGGAGCTGTTTTTT
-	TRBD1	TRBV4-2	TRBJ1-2	CASSHEGDRGNYGYTF	TGTGCCAGCAGCCACGAGGGTGACAGGGGGAACTATGGCTACACCTTC
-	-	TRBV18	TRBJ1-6	CASSPQPDSLSSYNSPLHF	TGTGCCAGCTCACCACAACCGGACAGCCTTAGCTCCTATAATTCACCCCTCCACTTT
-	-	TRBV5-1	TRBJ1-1	CASSLGTLGQNTEAFF	TGCGCCAGCAGCTTGGGAACTCTGGGGCAGAACACTGAAGCTTTCTTT
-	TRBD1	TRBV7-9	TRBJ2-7	CASSKSGTGKSYEQYF	TGTGCCAGCAGCAAATCCGGGACAGGGAAATCCTACGAGCAGTACTTC